These 7 T cell receptor beta chains were sequenced from one sample in a study of cytomegalovirus exposure and HLA in healthy donors (dated by TCRdb to about 2017). Library construction relied on the immunoSEQ multiplex PCR assay. The multiplex PCR relied on a mix of 60 forward primers for TCR Vbeta segments and 13 reverse primers for TCR Jbeta segments. TCRdb re-hosts the immuneACCESS table, in-frame sequences only. Its copies lack some clones; in the studies checked, an unresolved V gene accounts for under half of them, and the cause for the rest is not known. The sample contains about 130,000 clones, roughly four fifths of them found a single time. The top ten hold about 1.2% of the sample. The specimen was PBMCs. These receptors all stem from a boy aged 5-17 years in good health and CMV-seronegative.

J is TRBJ1-1 and V is TRBV5-4; 7 nucleotides agree with TRBD1. Germline CDR1 and CDR2: SGHNT and YYREEE (reference sequence). The CDR3 has 15 amino acids. The V gene end was trimmed by 2 bases and the J gene end by 6 bases; junction bases not matched to a gene: 10. CDR3 loop: CASSLRGGRNPEAFF. CDR3 nucleotides: TGTGCCAGCAGCTTACGAGGGGGCAGAAACCCTGAAGCTTTCTTT.

The rearrangement joins TRBV14 to TRBJ1-2; 7 positions match TRBD1. CDR1 and CDR2 from the germline V gene are SGHDN and FVKESK. This CDR3 has 13 residues. Germline trimming cut 4 bases from V and 7 bases from J; bases unmatched to any gene: 6. The CDR3 is CASSPHRGGGYTF. The DNA of the CDR3 is TGTGCCAGCAGCCCGCACAGGGGAGGTGGCTACACCTTC.

The chain recombines TRBV5-1 with TRBJ2-5, with 7 bases lining up with TRBD1. Germline CDR1 is SGHRS and CDR2 is YFSETQ. The CDR3 is 15 amino acids. J lost 2 bases, V lost 0 bases, and 4 bases had no gene match. The CDR3 sequence: CASSLGGQRQETQYF. The CDR3 region has the DNA TGCGCCAGCAGCTTGGGGGGACAGAGACAAGAGACCCAGTACTTC.

The V gene is TRBV2, the J gene TRBJ1-2, with 11 nucleotides matching TRBD1. Trimming at V came to 8 bases and at J to 2 bases, leaving 7 bases not matched to a gene. The germline gives CDR1 SNHLY, CDR2 FYNNEI. This CDR3 has 15 amino acids. CDR3 coding DNA: TGTGCCAGCCTCAGGACAGGGGGCTGGAACTATGGCTACACCTTC. It is translated as CASLRTGGWNYGYTF.

This chain joins TRBV5-4 and TRBJ2-1, with 12 positions matching TRBD2. The CDR3 contains 16 residues. V trimming: 5 bases; J trimming: 1 base; junction bases outside the gene matches: 4. The germline V gene has CDR1 SGHNT and CDR2 YYREEE (reference sequence). The CDR3 sequence: CASSSGTSGSYNEQFF. CDR3 in DNA: TGTGCCAGCAGTTCCGGGACTAGCGGGTCCTACAATGAGCAGTTCTTC.

The CDR3 nucleotides are TGTGCCAGCAGCTTAGTAGGTGGGCGGGGGAACACTGAAGCTTTCTTT. Residues: CASSLVGGRGNTEAFF. The chain employs TRBV7-2 and TRBJ1-1; no clear D gene. This CDR3 spans 16 amino acids. The V and J ends lost 1 base and 1 base respectively, with 13 bases between them. CDR1 and CDR2 (germline): SGHTA, FQGNSA.

The chain carries TRBV15 and TRBJ2-7, with D uncertain. Germline V gene sequence: CDR1 LNHNV, CDR2 YYDKDF (reference sequence). The CDR3 covers 16 residues. V was trimmed by 5 bases and J by 0 bases, leaving 17 bases between them. The CDR3 protein is CATSLNLVPFSYEQYF. The DNA of the CDR3 is TGTGCCACCAGCCTAAATCTAGTTCCATTCTCCTACGAGCAGTACTTC. The whole variable domain, filled in from reference TRBV15 and TRBJ2-7, reads DAMVIQNPRYQVTQFGKPVTLSCSQTLNHNVMYWYQQKSSQAPKLLFHYYDKDFNNEADTPDNFQSRRPNTSFCFLDIRSPGLGDTAMYLCATSLNLVPFSYEQYFGPGTRLTVT.